This T cell receptor beta chain was retrieved from a study of cytotoxic CD8 clonotypes in ibrutinib-treated CLL. Study-level information: The patients comprised some 10 relapsed/refractory and roughly 15 treatment-naive cases, about 18 IGHV unmutated. After a median roughly 12 months on treatment (6 to 36), response samples were drawn. Findings and caveats of the study: Sampling times differed between sustained-remission and progressing patients.

Germline trimming cut 1 base from V and 4 bases from J; bases unmatched to any gene: 3. The CDR3 totals 15 residues. From germline, CDR1 is MNHNS and CDR2 SASEGT. Sequencing was designed to attain a depth spanning 1 in 200,000 to 1 in 1 million T cells. Libraries were prepared by immunoSEQ multiplex PCR; TCRdb keeps only in-frame clonotypes and omits some of them. The sample contains about 140,000 clones, 70% to 85% of which appear only once. About this clone itself: Its antigen is unknown.

The TCR comes from a human donor with chronic lymphocytic leukemia. This chain joins TRBV6-1 and TRBJ2-7; 11 positions agree with TRBD2. Sequenced material: PBMCs, taken after 12 months of ibrutinib treatment. CDR3 protein: CASSEGLAGIYEQYF. As DNA, the CDR3 is TGTGCCAGCAGTGAAGGACTAGCGGGGATATACGAGCAGTACTTC.